This T cell receptor beta chain comes out of a study of identical twins. A few counts support this clonotype. Antigen specificity is unknown. The germline CDR1 and CDR2 sequences are DFQATT and SNEGSKA (reference sequence). The CDR3 totals 15 residues. J gave up 0 bases and V 7 bases, and 5 bases lay outside the gene matches. Addition of a universal primer site occurred through template switching, and cDNA carried unique molecular identifiers. Via MiXCR, TCRdb re-called the 5' RACE reads, giving one row per CDR3 protein. The repertoire holds some 600,000 distinct CDR3 sequences, with about 7% as singletons. Study results and limitations: For monozygotic twins, models underestimated out-of-frame TCR alpha sharing. Reduced insertions were recorded for abundant cord blood beta clonotypes, with no such pattern in memory repertoires.

This sample was shared with a second study, whose subject was yellow fever vaccine responses in identical twins. In that study: Convergence reportedly seemed to mark part of the twins' vaccine T cell response, with personalization marking the rest.

The receptor's source is a woman younger than 35 in good health. Sequences were obtained from PBMCs. This sequence joins TRBV20-1 and TRBJ2-2; 10 bases match TRBD1. The CDR3 reads CSGRTGGPNTGELFF. The CDR3 DNA is TGCAGTGGCCGGACAGGGGGTCCGAACACCGGGGAGCTGTTTTTT.